Included here is one T cell receptor beta chain sequence, with context. This entry belongs to a study of shared clonotypes between healthy human individuals. The V end lost 0 bases, the J end lost 0 bases, and 9 bases lay between the germline ends. Germline V gene lookup returns CDR1 SQVTM and CDR2 ANQGSEA. This CDR3 is built from 14 residues. Naive-designated CD8 cells lacked CD45RO, were positively enriched for CCR7, and omitted terminally differentiated effector memory CD45RA+ cells. Replicate PCRs for sorted subsets used 200 to 250 ng DNA; this equaled some 30,000 T cell genomes. The method was immunoSEQ multiplex PCR; TCRdb's version includes in-frame clones alone and lacks a portion of them. Among approximately 810,000 clones listed, 80% to 95% were seen once.

This sequence originates from a man aged 25-40 years in good health. The V call is TRBV29-1, the J call TRBJ2-7; the D gene could be TRBD1 or TRBD2 (5 bases each). The material sequenced was naive CD8+ T cells sorted from blood. CDR3 sequence: CSVEDAGSSYEQYF. The CDR3, as DNA: TGCAGCGTTGAAGATGCAGGGAGCTCCTACGAGCAGTACTTC.